The rows below give T cell receptor beta chains drawn from one sample of a study of tumor-infiltrating lymphocytes in localized non-small cell lung cancer. The protocol was immunoSEQ multiplex PCR, while the TCRdb copy is restricted to in-frame clones and leaves out a portion. Of thousands of clones listed, roughly 82% are singletons. The sequenced sample consisted of lung tumor tissue. The source of these receptors is a human donor with non-small cell lung cancer. CDR3s leave out the opening cysteine and the closing phenylalanine or tryptophan. Not all rows give a size; the values are once, few, many and, for expanded clones, a class.

cdr3_aa j_call v_call clone_size
ASSLFNSGNTIY TRBJ1-3 TRBV5-8 .
ASSFDSNQPQH TRBJ1-5 TRBV11-2 .
ASSIRAFGRDNEQF TRBJ2-1 TRBV19 .
ASSYRSGAGNTIY TRBJ1-3 TRBV6-6 .
ASSSRTSGSYEQY TRBJ2-7 TRBV7-2 .
ASSLGGRSTDTQY TRBJ2-3 TRBV5-6 .
ASSLLPGTYEQY TRBJ2-7 TRBV7-2 .
ASSLLHPNTEAF TRBJ1-1 TRBV27 .
ASSSGDRLTYEQY TRBJ2-7 TRBV27 once
ASSVAQGGNTIY TRBJ1-3 TRBV9 .
ASSESGEETQY TRBJ2-5 TRBV2 .
ASSLFPIVVTQY TRBJ2-3 TRBV7-9 .
ASSLSRPDTQY TRBJ2-3 TRBV27 .
ASSQDSRHFYGYT TRBJ1-2 TRBV4-3 .
ASSLAGNTVQF TRBJ2-1 TRBV27 .
ASSSGTGVNEQF TRBJ2-1 TRBV7-3 .
ASGTRFSTDTQY TRBJ2-3 TRBV25-1 .
ASSLGMRTLATETQY TRBJ2-5 TRBV5-4 few
ASSLELAGRDTQY TRBJ2-3 TRBV5-1 .
ASSTYGEQF TRBJ2-1 TRBV2 .
ASSLGIPDTQY TRBJ2-3 TRBV5-1 few
ASSPSATNEKLF TRBJ1-4 TRBV18 .
ASRLTENTEAF TRBJ1-1 TRBV25-1 .
ASSIDRAAPYEQY TRBJ2-7 TRBV19 once
ASSLVPATGELF TRBJ2-2 TRBV7-2 .
ASSPSGGTPSTDTQY TRBJ2-3 TRBV4-3 .
ASSPGQDYGYT TRBJ1-2 TRBV11-2 .